The source of this T cell receptor beta chain is a study of long-term antiretroviral therapy in people with HIV. At the survey level, the v3.0 immunoSEQ assay was run. Assay: immunoSEQ multiplex PCR; the TCRdb copy retains only in-frame clones and omits some. The repertoire includes tens of thousands of clones, about 86% of them detected once, and about 4.5% sits in the top ten. The source of this sequence is a man in his sixties with HIV. The input for sequencing was unsorted PBMCs, taken 1.3 years after starting antiretroviral therapy.

As DNA, the CDR3 is TGTGCCAGCAGCCGAGCGGGGGGCTTAGCCTACAATGAGCAGTTCTTC. It translates to CASSRAGGLAYNEQFF. The gene calls are TRBV6-6 and TRBJ2-1; 9 nucleotides agree with TRBD2. This CDR3 has 16 residues. The trim removed 6 bases at V and 2 bases at J, leaving 8 bases unmatched. Germline assignment: CDR1 MNHNY and CDR2 SVGAGI (reference sequence).